Shown below are 8 T cell receptor beta chains from a single sample sequenced in a study of shared clonotypes between healthy human individuals. Assay: immunoSEQ multiplex PCR; the TCRdb copy retains only in-frame clones and omits some. The profile shows approximately 2.4 million clones, almost 96% of them singletons. Sequencing was carried out using naive CD4+ T cells sorted from blood. As for subset: CD45RA+ positively selected. The receptors here all came from a young man in good health.

This rearrangement joins TRBV19 to TRBJ2-3; D is possibly TRBD1 (6 bases). Trimming took 6 bases from V and 3 from J, leaving 13 bases between them. Germline lookup yields CDR1 LNHDA and CDR2 SQIVND (reference sequence). The CDR3 runs 14 residues. The CDR3 loop reads CASREDRFTDTQYF. The CDR3, as DNA: TGTGCCAGTAGGGAAGACAGGTTTACAGATACGCAGTATTTT.

The chain combines TRBV6-6 with TRBJ1-5; tentative D call: TRBD1 (6 bases). Germline values: CDR1 MNHNY, CDR2 SVGAGI (reference sequence). V gave up 6 bases and J gave up 5 bases, with 20 bases separating them. This CDR3 spans 16 amino acids. CDR3 region: CASRGDTETPHQPQHF. The CDR3 bases are TGTGCCAGCAGAGGGGACACTGAGACCCCCCATCAGCCCCAGCATTTT.

V gene TRBV6-5 combines with J gene TRBJ2-7; maybe TRBD1 (5 bases). Germline CDR1 is MNHEY and CDR2 is SVGAGI. The V end was cut by 5 bases, the J end by 2 bases, with 10 bases between. This CDR3 is built from 13 residues. The chain's CDR3 is CASSNRRTYEQYF. The CDR3 coding sequence is TGTGCCAGCAGTAACAGGCGCACCTACGAGCAGTACTTC.

The chain has TRBV28 and TRBJ2-5, with D perhaps given as TRBD1 or TRBD2 (5 bases each). Trimming left V 3 bases short and J 13 bases short, with 15 bases between. The CDR3 is 12 amino acids. Germline lookup yields CDR1 MDHEN and CDR2 SYDVKM. The CDR3 protein is CASSLAPGRTYF. The DNA for the CDR3 is TGTGCCAGCAGTTTGGCTCCGGGACGGACGTACTTC.

The chain uses TRBV7-9 and TRBJ1-3, with TRBD1 as a possible D gene (5 bases). Germline CDR1 reads SEHNR; CDR2 reads FQNEAQ (reference sequence). The length of the CDR3 is 14 residues. Between the trimmed V and J ends, which lost 5 bases and 4 bases, there was a span of 12 bases. Here the CDR3 reads CASSLRGAGNTIYF. The CDR3 DNA reads as TGTGCCAGCAGCCTTCGTGGGGCGGGAAACACCATATATTTT.

The V gene is TRBV30, the J gene TRBJ1-1, with unresolved D. The V end was cut by 1 base, the J end by 2 bases, with 8 bases between. This CDR3 contains 13 residues. Germline V gene lookup returns CDR1 GTSNPN and CDR2 SVGIG (reference sequence). CDR3: CAWSAAANTEAFF. In DNA, the CDR3 is TGTGCCTGGAGTGCTGCAGCTAACACTGAAGCTTTCTTT.

This clone appeared a few times. The genes are TRBV29-1 and TRBJ2-4; 7 nucleotides agree with TRBD1. Germline V CDR1 and CDR2: SQVTM, ANQGSEA. After removal of 4 bases from V and 8 bases from J, the junction contained 5 bases not matched to a gene. The CDR3 has 12 amino acids. CDR3 region: CSVGQGIDIQYF. The CDR3 DNA reads TGCAGCGTTGGACAGGGTATAGACATTCAGTACTTC. Together with reference TRBV29-1 and TRBJ2-4, the CDR3 gives the full variable domain: SAVISQKPSRDICQRGTSLTIQCQVDSQVTMMFWYRQQPGQSLTLIATANQGSEATYESGFVIDKFPISRPNLTFSTLTVSNMSPEDSSIYLCSVGQGIDIQYFGAGTRLSVL.

This chain connects TRBV30 to TRBJ2-2; TRBD1 matches at 8 bases. Germline V gene sequence: CDR1 GTSNPN, CDR2 SVGIG (reference sequence). This CDR3 spans 15 amino acids. The CDR3 spells CAQIGGQGITGELFF. The CDR3 region has the DNA TGTGCACAGATCGGAGGACAGGGAATCACCGGGGAGCTGTTTTTT. The full variable domain, rest sourced from reference TRBV30 and TRBJ2-2, is SQTIHQWPATLVQPVGSPLSLECTVEGTSNPNLYWYRQAAGRGLQLLFYSVGIGQISSEVPQNLSASRPQDRQFILSSKKLLLSDSGFYLCAQIGGQGITGELFFGEGSRLTVL.